The rows below give T cell receptor beta chains drawn from one sample of a study of response to subunit inactivated influenza vaccine. TCRdb analysed the RT-PCR reads with MiXCR anew, one entry per CDR3 protein. The sample lists hundreds of thousands of distinct CDR3 sequences, approximately 7.7% occurring once. Sequences were derived from PBMCs from blood, sampled around 25 months after vaccination. These receptors all stem from a man in his fifties or sixties who received an inactivated influenza vaccine. The CDR3 runs from the conserved cysteine through the conserved F or W. D genes are given only for firm matches. Clone size is given for some rows only: seen once, a few or many times, or a class if the clone is expanded.

TRBJ2-2 | few | TRBV6-1 | NA | CASRRTTTTGELFF | TGTGCCAGCAGACGGACTACTACCACCGGGGAGCTGTTTTTT
TRBJ1-1 | few | TRBV20-1 | NA | CSARDLGGSTEAFF | TGCAGTGCTAGAGATCTGGGGGGTTCCACCGAAGCTTTCTTT
TRBJ2-7 | NA | TRBV6-1 | NA | CASGGPTDRVGGYYEQYF | TGTGCCAGCGGTGGCCCTACCGACAGGGTCGGGGGGTACTACGAGCAGTACTTC
TRBJ2-7 | NA | TRBV28 | NA | CASKGQQTYEQYF | TGTGCCAGCAAGGGGCAGCAAACCTACGAGCAGTACTTC
TRBJ2-7 | NA | TRBV10-3 | NA | CAILAVDEQYF | TGTGCCATCTTAGCAGTTGACGAGCAGTACTTC
TRBJ1-5 | few | TRBV7-2 | NA | CASSLYVGSGQPQHF | TGTGCCAGCAGCTTATATGTAGGGTCTGGCCAGCCCCAGCATTTT
TRBJ2-2 | few | TRBV19 | TRBD1 | CASSIGTGVTGELFF | TGTGCCAGTAGTATAGGGACAGGGGTCACCGGGGAGCTGTTTTTT
TRBJ1-1 | NA | TRBV7-9 | NA | CASRWGVTEAFF | TGTGCCAGCCGCTGGGGGGTCACTGAAGCTTTCTTT
TRBJ1-1 | many | TRBV12-3/TRBV12-4 | NA | CASRPPGLTEAFF | TGTGCCAGCAGACCCCCTGGGCTCACTGAAGCTTTCTTT
TRBJ1-1 | few | TRBV20-1 | NA | CSASWFMNTEAFF | TGCAGTGCTAGTTGGTTTATGAACACTGAAGCTTTCTTT
TRBJ2-1 | NA | TRBV11-3 | TRBD1 | CASSRGTGVNEQFF | TGTGCCAGCAGCCGCGGGACAGGGGTAAATGAGCAGTTCTTC
TRBJ2-5 | NA | TRBV9 | NA | CASSADLPGTQYF | TGTGCCAGCAGCGCCGACTTACCGGGGACCCAGTACTTC
TRBJ2-1 | NA | TRBV20-1 | TRBD2 | CSAPTSGGERVGSYNEQFF | TGCAGTGCTCCAACTAGCGGAGGTGAAAGGGTGGGCTCCTACAATGAGCAGTTCTTC
TRBJ2-5 | NA | TRBV29-1 | NA | CSVDPARETQYF | TGCAGCGTTGATCCAGCGCGGGAGACCCAGTACTTC
TRBJ1-1 | few | TRBV11-1 | TRBD1 | CASSLTGQGARGNTEAFF | TGTGCCAGCAGCTTAACGGGACAGGGGGCTCGTGGGAACACTGAAGCTTTCTTT
TRBJ2-1 | many | TRBV28 | TRBD2 | CASSLGLAGGSYNEQFF | TGTGCCAGCAGTCTCGGACTAGCGGGGGGATCCTACAATGAGCAGTTCTTC
TRBJ2-2 | NA | TRBV7-8 | TRBD2 | CASSSSGRGLGGELFF | TGTGCCAGCAGCTCGAGCGGGAGGGGTCTGGGCGGGGAGCTGTTTTTT
TRBJ2-7 | NA | TRBV20-1 | TRBD2 | CSARAGRTPYEQYF | TGCAGTGCTAGAGCCGGGAGGACCCCCTACGAGCAGTACTTC
TRBJ2-5 | few | TRBV27 | TRBD2 | CASRGLAERKETQYF | TGTGCCAGCAGGGGACTAGCAGAACGAAAAGAGACCCAGTACTTC
TRBJ2-2 | many | TRBV14 | NA | CASSQSYSNTGELFF | TGTGCCAGCAGCCAGAGCTACTCAAACACCGGGGAGCTGTTTTTT
TRBJ1-5 | NA | TRBV18 | NA | CASSPNGPQDGQPQHF | TGTGCCAGCTCACCAAATGGGCCTCAAGATGGTCAGCCCCAGCATTTT
TRBJ2-1 | NA | TRBV4-3 | NA | CASSQDRGGFNEQFF | TGCGCCAGCAGCCAAGATCGTGGTGGGTTCAATGAGCAGTTCTTC
TRBJ1-3 | many | TRBV11-2 | NA | CASSLERFSGNTIYF | TGTGCCAGCAGCTTAGAGCGGTTCTCTGGAAACACCATATATTTT
TRBJ2-7 | NA | TRBV28 | NA | CASSIGNYEQYF | TGTGCCAGCAGTATAGGGAACTACGAGCAGTACTTC
TRBJ1-6 | NA | TRBV30 | NA | CAWDSRSSPLHF | TGTGCCTGGGACTCCCGATCCTCACCCCTCCACTTT
TRBJ2-5 | NA | TRBV7-2 | NA | CASSRPGGVGQYF | TGTGCCAGCAGCAGGCCGGGTGGGGTCGGCCAGTACTTC
TRBJ2-3 | few | TRBV29-1 | NA | CSVDTSTDTQYF | TGCAGCGTTGACACAAGCACAGATACGCAGTATTTT
TRBJ1-6 | many | TRBV7-3 | NA | CASSWGAYNSPLHF | TGTGCCAGCAGCTGGGGCGCCTATAATTCACCCCTCCACTTT
TRBJ2-7 | few | TRBV20-1 | NA | CSASKASRSYEQYF | TGCAGTGCTAGTAAGGCTTCCCGCTCCTACGAGCAGTACTTC
TRBJ1-6 | NA | TRBV6-2/TRBV6-3 | NA | CASSYYRANSPLHF | TGTGCCAGCAGTTACTACAGAGCGAATTCACCCCTCCACTTT
TRBJ2-1 | many | TRBV20-1 | NA | CSAVVTVLEQFF | TGCAGTGCCGTGGTTACCGTCCTGGAGCAGTTCTTC
TRBJ2-5 | few | TRBV2 | TRBD2 | CASITSGRLETQYF | TGTGCCAGCATAACTAGCGGGAGGCTCGAGACCCAGTACTTC
TRBJ1-3 | many | TRBV18 | NA | CASSPLPNPGNTIYF | TGTGCCAGCTCACCATTGCCGAACCCTGGAAACACCATATATTTT
TRBJ2-7 | NA | TRBV6-5 | NA | CASSYSIASEQYF | TGTGCCAGCAGTTACTCGATAGCAAGCGAGCAGTACTTC
TRBJ1-5 | NA | TRBV20-1 | NA | CSARDHRRGSNQPQHF | TGCAGTGCTAGAGATCACCGGAGAGGTAGCAATCAGCCCCAGCATTTT
TRBJ1-1 | few | TRBV7-9 | TRBD1 | CASSLETGFTEAFF | TGTGCCAGCAGCTTAGAGACAGGGTTCACTGAAGCTTTCTTT
TRBJ2-1 | many | TRBV4-1 | NA | CASSQGVPGIGEQFF | TGCGCCAGCAGCCAAGGGGTACCAGGAATAGGTGAGCAGTTCTTC
TRBJ2-1 | NA | TRBV7-8 | TRBD2 | CASSLTGTSMTEQFF | TGTGCCAGCAGCCTCACCGGGACTAGCATGACTGAGCAGTTCTTC
TRBJ2-7 | few | TRBV11-2 | NA | CASSLEVGLSYEQYF | TGTGCCAGCAGCTTAGAGGTGGGGCTCTCCTACGAGCAGTACTTC
TRBJ2-2 | many | TRBV12-3/TRBV12-4 | NA | CASLESVGELFF | TGTGCCAGCCTAGAAAGTGTCGGGGAGCTGTTTTTT
TRBJ1-2 | few | TRBV6-4 | NA | CASSEVFWDGGLYGYTF | TGTGCCAGCAGTGAGGTGTTCTGGGACGGTGGACTCTATGGCTACACCTTC